A single sample is the source of the 7 T cell receptor beta chains below, sequenced in a study of blood T cell repertoires in COVID-19. The data were produced by immunoSEQ multiplex PCR, yet TCRdb's version contains in-frame clones alone and is incomplete. The sample contains under 65,000 clones, more than 75% of which appear only once. The specimen was peripheral blood. The receptors were sampled from a man aged 80 or over in a cohort sampled during active COVID-19.

The chain has TRBV6-5 and TRBJ2-7; 10 bases match TRBD1. V lost 2 bases to trimming and J lost 5 bases; unmatched junction nucleotides: 3. Germline V CDR1 and CDR2: MNHEY, SVGAGI. The CDR3 consists of 14 residues. The DNA for the CDR3 is TGTGCCAGCAGTTACGGGACAGGGGTCAACGAGCAGTACTTC. This encodes CASSYGTGVNEQYF.

This clone occurred a few times. This chain links TRBV6-1 with TRBJ2-5; TRBD1 agrees at 7 bases. V was pared by 2 bases and J by 4 bases, with 7 bases of the junction left unmatched. The CDR3 loop spans 15 amino acids. Germline CDR1 and CDR2: MNHNS and SASEGT. CDR3 sequence: CASSERQGERETQYF. The CDR3 bases are TGTGCCAGCAGTGAACGACAGGGAGAGCGAGAGACCCAGTACTTC.

As concerns this clone: The junction shows a germline mismatch at one end, possibly a read error. Different DNA sequences within this sample yield the same CDR3. V is TRBV9 and J is TRBJ2-3, with 8 bases matching TRBD1. This CDR3 region has 16 residues. Germline V CDR1 and CDR2: SGDLS, YYNGEE. This chain's CDR3 is CASSVGTGLSTDTQYF. CDR3 nucleotide sequence: TGTGCCAGCAGCGTCGGGACAGGCTTAAGCACAGATACACAGTATTTT.

The V gene is TRBV7-2, the J gene TRBJ2-3; the match to TRBD1 covers 7 bases. The CDR3 has 15 amino acids. The junction had 3 bases not matched to a gene; V was cut back by 3 bases and J by 0 bases. Germline assignment: CDR1 SGHTA and CDR2 FQGNSA. The CDR3 DNA reads TGTGCCAGCAGCTTCACAGGGGACAGCACAGATACGCAGTATTTT. Amino acids: CASSFTGDSTDTQYF.

This chain connects TRBV3-1 (or the pseudogene TRBV3-2) to TRBJ1-2; D is perhaps TRBD1 (6 bases). This CDR3 has 14 residues. V was trimmed by 1 base and J by 6 bases, leaving 12 bases between them. The germline V gene encodes CDR1 LGHDT and CDR2 YNNKEL (reference sequence). The CDR3 sequence: CASSQAGEGNGYTF. Written as DNA, the CDR3 is TGTGCCAGCAGCCAAGCAGGGGAAGGAAATGGCTACACCTTC.

The V and J genes are TRBV7-8 and TRBJ2-1; 7 bases agree with TRBD1. The CDR3 runs 16 residues. V was clipped by 7 bases and J by 4 bases; unmatched bases: 13. Germline V CDR1 and CDR2: SGHVS, FQNEAQ. The CDR3 reads CASTDKAGTAYNEQFF. The CDR3 region has the DNA TGTGCCAGCACCGACAAAGCCGGGACAGCGTACAATGAGCAGTTCTTC.

The chain has TRBV19 and TRBJ2-3, with 11 bases lining up with TRBD1. CDR1 LNHDA and CDR2 SQIVND come from the germline V gene (reference sequence). With V trimmed by 5 bases and J by 1 base, 8 bases remained unmatched. There are 17 residues in the CDR3. The CDR3 reads CASSVGTGGKRTDTQYF. The CDR3 DNA follows: TGTGCCAGTAGTGTGGGGACAGGGGGAAAACGCACAGATACGCAGTATTTT.